A selection of T cell receptor beta chains follows, all from one sample in a study of blood T cell repertoires in COVID-19. The protocol was immunoSEQ multiplex PCR, while the TCRdb copy is restricted to in-frame clones and leaves out a portion. The data contain approximately 220,000 clones, under 90% of them seen just once; the ten biggest clones take up around 4.6%. Sequences were obtained from PBMCs or T cells enriched from blood (not recorded which). The receptor set was obtained from a woman in her 50s who had been exposed to COVID-19. CDR3s include the opening cysteine and the closing phenylalanine or tryptophan. A D gene is named only where the DNA matches it firmly. Clone size is given for some rows only: seen once, a few or many times, or a class if the clone is expanded.

J: TRBJ2-3; size: NA; V: TRBV5-1; D: TRBD2; CDR3: CASSLEAGGRTDTQYF; DNA: TGCGCCAGCAGCTTAGAAGCGGGGGGTCGCACAGATACGCAGTATTTT
J: TRBJ1-1; size: NA; V: TRBV10-3; D: NA; CDR3: CATRTATEVREAFF; DNA: TGTGCCACCAGGACAGCCACAGAGGTTAGGGAAGCTTTCTTT
J: TRBJ1-2; size: NA; V: TRBV5-8; D: TRBD1; CDR3: CASSLDQGGYGYTF; DNA: TGTGCCAGCAGCTTGGACCAGGGGGGCTATGGCTACACCTTC
J: TRBJ1-6; size: once; V: TRBV12-3/TRBV12-4; D: NA; CDR3: CASKWGDSPLHF; DNA: TGTGCCAGCAAATGGGGGGATTCACCCCTCCACTTT
J: TRBJ1-1; size: NA; V: TRBV5-1; D: TRBD1; CDR3: CASSFPGQLSEAFF; DNA: TGCGCCAGCAGCTTCCCGGGACAGCTATCAGAAGCTTTCTTT
J: TRBJ1-3; size: NA; V: TRBV19; D: NA; CDR3: CASSIAGKTDESSGNTIYF; DNA: TGTGCCAGTAGTATAGCGGGGAAGACGGACGAGAGCTCTGGAAACACCATATATTTT
J: TRBJ2-1; size: NA; V: TRBV5-4; D: NA; CDR3: CASSQTAGSYNEQFF; DNA: TGTGCCAGCAGTCAGACCGCGGGCTCCTACAATGAGCAGTTCTTC
J: TRBJ2-3; size: once; V: TRBV9; D: NA; CDR3: CASSVAHSTSSTDTQYF; DNA: TGTGCCAGCAGCGTAGCCCATTCGACTTCTAGCACAGATACGCAGTATTTT
J: TRBJ2-7; size: NA; V: TRBV14; D: TRBD2; CDR3: CASSPPPGTAGGPVPSYEQYF; DNA: TGTGCCAGCAGCCCACCCCCAGGGACAGCGGGGGGGCCGGTCCCCTCCTACGAGCAGTACTTC
J: TRBJ2-6; size: once; V: TRBV18; D: TRBD1; CDR3: CASSGTALSGANVLTF; DNA: TGTGCCAGCTCTGGGACAGCTCTCTCTGGGGCCAACGTCCTGACTTTC
J: TRBJ1-2; size: NA; V: TRBV11-2; D: NA; CDR3: CASSLAQGLGYTF; DNA: TGTGCCAGCAGCTTAGCTCAGGGGTTAGGCTACACCTTC
J: TRBJ2-3; size: NA; V: TRBV30; D: TRBD1; CDR3: CALPERTGDITDTQYF; DNA: TGTGCCTTGCCAGAGAGAACAGGGGACATCACAGATACGCAGTATTTT
J: TRBJ1-5; size: once; V: TRBV20-1; D: TRBD1; CDR3: CSASGTGVSSNQPQHF; DNA: TGCAGTGCTAGTGGGACAGGGGTTTCTAGCAATCAGCCCCAGCATTTT
J: TRBJ1-5; size: once; V: TRBV9; D: TRBD1; CDR3: CASSVGTGEDQPQHF; DNA: TGTGCCAGCAGCGTAGGGACAGGGGAGGATCAGCCCCAGCATTTT
J: TRBJ2-7; size: NA; V: TRBV2; D: NA; CDR3: CASSERHPILYEQYF; DNA: TGTGCCAGCAGTGAGAGACACCCTATCCTATACGAGCAGTACTTC
J: TRBJ1-1; size: NA; V: TRBV6-5; D: NA; CDR3: CASSRREITEAFF; DNA: TGTGCCAGCAGTCGCAGGGAAATCACTGAAGCTTTCTTT
J: TRBJ1-6; size: NA; V: TRBV11-2; D: NA; CDR3: CASSIPTAPLHF; DNA: TGTGCCAGCAGCATCCCTACGGCACCCCTCCACTTT
J: TRBJ2-5; size: NA; V: TRBV2; D: TRBD2; CDR3: CASSEDGGARETQYF; DNA: TGTGCCAGCAGTGAAGACGGGGGGGCACGAGAGACCCAGTACTTC
J: TRBJ1-2; size: NA; V: TRBV4-3; D: NA; CDR3: CASSRDRNANYGYTF; DNA: TGCGCCAGCAGCCGCGACAGGAATGCTAACTATGGCTACACCTTC
J: TRBJ2-5; size: once; V: TRBV12-3/TRBV12-4; D: NA; CDR3: CASRRQERETQYF; DNA: TGTGCCAGCAGAAGACAGGAGAGGGAGACCCAGTACTTC
J: TRBJ1-6; size: NA; V: TRBV19; D: TRBD1; CDR3: CASSVGQGGSPLHF; DNA: TGTGCCAGTAGTGTAGGACAGGGGGGATCACCCCTCCACTTT
J: TRBJ2-7; size: NA; V: TRBV19; D: NA; CDR3: CASSLGTGSYEQYF; DNA: TGTGCCAGTAGTTTAGGGACGGGATCATACGAGCAGTACTTC
J: TRBJ2-6; size: NA; V: TRBV29-1; D: TRBD1; CDR3: CSVGTGGSGANVLTF; DNA: TGCAGCGTCGGGACAGGGGGCTCTGGGGCCAACGTCCTGACTTTC
J: TRBJ1-6; size: NA; V: TRBV18; D: TRBD1; CDR3: CASSAGTGGSPLHF; DNA: TGTGCCAGCTCAGCCGGGACAGGAGGGTCACCCCTCCACTTT
J: TRBJ1-2; size: NA; V: TRBV4-3; D: TRBD1; CDR3: CASSQAQGQGFGYTF; DNA: TGCGCCAGCAGCCAAGCTCAGGGACAGGGGTTTGGCTACACCTTC
J: TRBJ2-2; size: NA; V: TRBV7-9; D: NA; CDR3: CASSPAGGVLTGELFF; DNA: TGTGCCAGCAGTCCCGCGGGCGGAGTGCTGACCGGGGAGCTGTTTTTT
J: TRBJ1-1; size: NA; V: TRBV30; D: NA; CDR3: CAWSPGGGTEAFF; DNA: TGTGCCTGGAGCCCGGGGGGGGGCACTGAAGCTTTCTTT
J: TRBJ1-4; size: NA; V: TRBV5-5; D: TRBD1; CDR3: CASSLGVGQGGEKLFF; DNA: TGTGCCAGCAGCTTGGGAGTGGGACAGGGTGGGGAAAAACTGTTTTTT
J: TRBJ1-6; size: NA; V: TRBV5-1; D: NA; CDR3: CASSGGVGNSPLHF; DNA: TGCGCCAGCAGCGGAGGGGTGGGGAATTCACCCCTCCACTTT
J: TRBJ2-1; size: NA; V: TRBV3-1/TRBV3-2; D: TRBD1; CDR3: CASSRSAGGQFF; DNA: TGTGCCAGCAGCCGGAGTGCAGGGGGGCAGTTCTTC
J: TRBJ1-5; size: NA; V: TRBV27; D: TRBD1; CDR3: CASSLGQGQPQHF; DNA: TGTGCCAGCAGTTTGGGACAGGGGCAGCCCCAGCATTTT
J: TRBJ1-6; size: NA; V: TRBV28; D: TRBD1; CDR3: CASSLDRGSYNSPLHF; DNA: TGTGCCAGCAGTCTCGACAGGGGCTCCTATAATTCACCCCTCCACTTT
J: TRBJ2-3; size: once; V: TRBV7-9; D: TRBD1; CDR3: CASSLQGSLTTDTQYF; DNA: TGTGCCAGCAGCCTACAGGGGTCGTTAACCACAGATACGCAGTATTTT
J: TRBJ2-5; size: NA; V: TRBV7-9; D: NA; CDR3: CASSSGRGAGAYQETQYF; DNA: TGTGCCAGCAGCTCGGGCCGGGGGGCGGGGGCCTACCAAGAGACCCAGTACTTC
J: TRBJ2-2; size: NA; V: TRBV19; D: NA; CDR3: CASRTGINTGELFF; DNA: TGTGCCAGTAGGACGGGGATTAACACCGGGGAGCTGTTTTTT
J: TRBJ1-1; size: once; V: TRBV5-1; D: TRBD1; CDR3: CASSLEGARSNTEAFF; DNA: TGCGCCAGCAGCTTGGAGGGGGCGCGGTCAAACACTGAAGCTTTCTTT